A selection of T cell receptor beta chains follows, all from one sample in a study of Graves' ophthalmopathy and Graves' hyperthyroidism. TCRdb reprocessed the multiplex PCR reads via MiXCR and lists one record per CDR3 protein. The sample consists of about 740,000 distinct CDR3 sequences, 35% to 50% of them appearing once. Sequencing was done on a sample of peripheral blood. The receptors were sampled from an adult man with Graves' ophthalmopathy. CDR3s leave out the opening cysteine and the closing phenylalanine or tryptophan. The D gene is left open where the match is weak. Size values are once, few and many counts, or a class for expanded clones, and some rows have none.

>-|TRBJ1-6|TRBV5-6|TRBD1
ASSFIGTGYSPLH
>once|TRBJ1-2|TRBV19|TRBD1
ASSHLGTEAADYGYT
>few|TRBJ2-7|TRBV7-9|-
ASSYTGQEGPYEQY
>many|TRBJ2-6|TRBV12-3/TRBV12-4|-
ASSPTGGSGANVLT
>once|TRBJ1-1|TRBV10-3|-
AISETAGFEAF
>many|TRBJ1-5|TRBV6-6|-
ASSSWMDYQPQH
>few|TRBJ1-3|TRBV2|-
ASGLKLGSGNTIY
>-|TRBJ2-7|TRBV20-1|TRBD1
SATGQAYSYEQY
>-|TRBJ2-6|TRBV7-9|-
ASSLRTVSSGANVLT
>-|TRBJ1-1|TRBV5-1|-
ASNRDDTEAF